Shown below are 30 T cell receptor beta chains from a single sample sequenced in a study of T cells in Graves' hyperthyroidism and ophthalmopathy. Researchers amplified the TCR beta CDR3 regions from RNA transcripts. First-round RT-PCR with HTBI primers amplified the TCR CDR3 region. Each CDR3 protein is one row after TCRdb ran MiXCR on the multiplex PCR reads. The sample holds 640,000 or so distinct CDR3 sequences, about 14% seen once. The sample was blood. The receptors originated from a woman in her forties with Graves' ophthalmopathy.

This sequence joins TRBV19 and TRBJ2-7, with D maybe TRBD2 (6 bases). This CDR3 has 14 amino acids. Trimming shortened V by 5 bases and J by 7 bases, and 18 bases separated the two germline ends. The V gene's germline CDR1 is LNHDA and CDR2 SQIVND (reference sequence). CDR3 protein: CASSSQGPGGEQYF. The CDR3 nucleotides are TGTGCCAGTAGTTCGCAGGGCCCCGGAGGGGAGCAGTACTTC. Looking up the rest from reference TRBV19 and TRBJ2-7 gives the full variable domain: DGGITQSPKYLFRKEGQNVTLSCEQNLNHDAMYWYRQDPGQGLRLIYYSQIVNDFQKGDIAEGYSVSREKKESFPLTVTSAQKNPTAFYLCASSSQGPGGEQYFGPGTRLTVT.

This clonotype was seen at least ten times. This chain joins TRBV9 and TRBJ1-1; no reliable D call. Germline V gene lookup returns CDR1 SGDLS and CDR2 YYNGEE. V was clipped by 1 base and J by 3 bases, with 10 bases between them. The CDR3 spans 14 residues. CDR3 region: CASSVSALDTEAFF. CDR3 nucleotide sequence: TGTGCCAGCAGCGTAAGCGCCTTGGACACTGAAGCTTTCTTT.

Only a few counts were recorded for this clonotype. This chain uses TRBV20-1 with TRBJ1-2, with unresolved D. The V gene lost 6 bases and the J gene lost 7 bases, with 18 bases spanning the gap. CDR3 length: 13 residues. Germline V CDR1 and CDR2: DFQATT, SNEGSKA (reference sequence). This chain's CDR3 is CSARSLAATGYTF. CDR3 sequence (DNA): TGCAGTGCGCGGTCCCTGGCCGCAACTGGCTACACCTTC.

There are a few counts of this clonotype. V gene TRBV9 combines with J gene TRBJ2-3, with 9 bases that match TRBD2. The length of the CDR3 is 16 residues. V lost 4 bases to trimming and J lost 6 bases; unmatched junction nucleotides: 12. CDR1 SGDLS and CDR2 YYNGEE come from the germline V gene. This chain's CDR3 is CASSILTSGEVDTQYF. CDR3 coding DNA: TGTGCCAGCAGCATCCTGACTAGCGGTGAGGTGGATACGCAGTATTTT. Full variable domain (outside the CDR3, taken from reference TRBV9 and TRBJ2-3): DSGVTQTPKHLITATGQRVTLRCSPRSGDLSVYWYQQSLDQGLQFLIQYYNGEERAKGNILERFSAQQFPDLHSELNLSSLELGDSALYFCASSILTSGEVDTQYFGPGTRLTVL.

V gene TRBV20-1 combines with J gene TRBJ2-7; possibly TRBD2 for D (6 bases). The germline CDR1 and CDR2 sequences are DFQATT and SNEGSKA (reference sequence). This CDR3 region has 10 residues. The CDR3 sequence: CSAYRGGLYF. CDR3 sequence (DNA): TGCAGCGCTTATCGCGGAGGGCTGTACTTC.

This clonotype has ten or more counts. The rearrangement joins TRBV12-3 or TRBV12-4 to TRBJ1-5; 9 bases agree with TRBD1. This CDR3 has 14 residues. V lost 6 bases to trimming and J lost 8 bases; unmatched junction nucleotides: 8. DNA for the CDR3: TGTGCCAGCAGCCGTACAGGGGGCCACGAGCCCCAGCATTTT. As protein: CASSRTGGHEPQHF.

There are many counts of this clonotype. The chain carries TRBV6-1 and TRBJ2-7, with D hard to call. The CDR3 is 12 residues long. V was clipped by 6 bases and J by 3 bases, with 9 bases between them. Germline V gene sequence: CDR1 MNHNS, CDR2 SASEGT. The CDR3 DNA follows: TGTGCCAGCAGACCTACTAACTACGAGCAGTACTTC. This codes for CASRPTNYEQYF.

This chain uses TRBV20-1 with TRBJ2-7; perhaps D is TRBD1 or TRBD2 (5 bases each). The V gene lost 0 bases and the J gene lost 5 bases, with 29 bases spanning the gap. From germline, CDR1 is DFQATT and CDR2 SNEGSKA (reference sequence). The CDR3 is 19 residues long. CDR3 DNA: TGCAGTGCTAGAGATCTCATGGGACCAACTTTGGGAACAAGGAACGAGCAGTACTTC. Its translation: CSARDLMGPTLGTRNEQYF.

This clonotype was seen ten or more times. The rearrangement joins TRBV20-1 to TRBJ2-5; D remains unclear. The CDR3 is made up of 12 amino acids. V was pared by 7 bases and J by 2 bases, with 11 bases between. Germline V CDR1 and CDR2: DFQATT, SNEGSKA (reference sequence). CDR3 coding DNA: TGCAGTGGCGGCGCGGCGCAAGAGACCCAGTACTTC. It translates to CSGGAAQETQYF.

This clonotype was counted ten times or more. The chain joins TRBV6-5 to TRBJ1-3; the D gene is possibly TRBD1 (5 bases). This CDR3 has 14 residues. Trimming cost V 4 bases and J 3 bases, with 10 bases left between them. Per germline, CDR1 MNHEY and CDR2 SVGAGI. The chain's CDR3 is CASSLGGLGNTIYF. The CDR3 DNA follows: TGTGCCAGCAGTTTGGGGGGACTTGGAAACACCATATATTTT.

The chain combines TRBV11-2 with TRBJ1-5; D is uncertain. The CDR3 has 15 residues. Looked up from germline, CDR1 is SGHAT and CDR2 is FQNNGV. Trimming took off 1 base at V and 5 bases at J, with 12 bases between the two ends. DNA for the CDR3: TGTGCCAGCAGCTTAGGAATGGGGTCCGATCAGCCCCAGCATTTT. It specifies CASSLGMGSDQPQHF.

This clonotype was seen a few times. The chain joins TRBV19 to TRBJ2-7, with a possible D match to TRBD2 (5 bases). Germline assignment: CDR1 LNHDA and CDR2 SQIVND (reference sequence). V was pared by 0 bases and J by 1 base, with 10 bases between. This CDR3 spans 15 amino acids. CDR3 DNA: TGTGCCAGTAGTATAGATCTAGGACTGTCCTACGAGCAGTACTTC. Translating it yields CASSIDLGLSYEQYF.

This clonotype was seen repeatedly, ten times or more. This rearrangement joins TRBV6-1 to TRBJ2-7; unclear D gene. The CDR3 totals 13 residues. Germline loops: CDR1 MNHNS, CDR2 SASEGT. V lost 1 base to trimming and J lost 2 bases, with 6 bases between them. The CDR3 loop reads CASSEGRTYEQYF. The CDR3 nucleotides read TGTGCCAGCAGTGAAGGCAGGACCTACGAGCAGTACTTC.

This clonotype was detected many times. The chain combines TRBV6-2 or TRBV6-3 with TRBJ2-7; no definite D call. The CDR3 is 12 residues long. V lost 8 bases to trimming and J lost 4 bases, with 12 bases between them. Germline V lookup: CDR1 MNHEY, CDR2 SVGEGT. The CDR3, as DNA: TGTGCCAGCGGCTACTCGGCATACGAGCAGTACTTC. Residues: CASGYSAYEQYF.

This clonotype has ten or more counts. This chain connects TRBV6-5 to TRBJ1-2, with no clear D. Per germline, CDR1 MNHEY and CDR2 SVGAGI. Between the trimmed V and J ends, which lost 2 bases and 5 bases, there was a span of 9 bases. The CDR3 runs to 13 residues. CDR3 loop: CASSYRVGYGYTF. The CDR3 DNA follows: TGTGCCAGCAGTTACAGGGTCGGATATGGCTACACCTTC.

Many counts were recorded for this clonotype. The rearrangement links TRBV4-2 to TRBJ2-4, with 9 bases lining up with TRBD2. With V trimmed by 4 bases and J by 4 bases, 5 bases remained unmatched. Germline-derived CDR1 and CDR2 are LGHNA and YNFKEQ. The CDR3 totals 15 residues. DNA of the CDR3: TGTGCCAGCAGCCTTGGAGCGGGAGGTAAAAACATTCAGTACTTC. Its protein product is CASSLGAGGKNIQYF.

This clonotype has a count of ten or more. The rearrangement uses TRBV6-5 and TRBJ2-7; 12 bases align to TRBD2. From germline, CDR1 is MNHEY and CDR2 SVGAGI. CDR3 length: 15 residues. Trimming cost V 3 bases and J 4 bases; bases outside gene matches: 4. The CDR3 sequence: CASSYRLAGEYEQYF. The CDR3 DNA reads TGTGCCAGCAGTTATAGACTAGCGGGAGAATACGAGCAGTACTTC.

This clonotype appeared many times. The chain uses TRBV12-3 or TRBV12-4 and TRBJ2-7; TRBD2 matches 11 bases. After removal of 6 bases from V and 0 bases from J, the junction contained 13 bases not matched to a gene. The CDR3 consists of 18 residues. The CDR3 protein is CASSSGVAGGLSSYEQYF. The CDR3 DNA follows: TGTGCCAGCAGCTCTGGGGTAGCGGGAGGGCTGAGCTCCTACGAGCAGTACTTC.

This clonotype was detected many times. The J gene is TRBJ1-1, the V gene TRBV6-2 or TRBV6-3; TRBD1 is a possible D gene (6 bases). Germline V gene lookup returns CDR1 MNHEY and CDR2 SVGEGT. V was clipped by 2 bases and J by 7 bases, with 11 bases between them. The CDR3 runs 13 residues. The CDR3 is CASSYITDSEAFF. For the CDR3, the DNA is TGTGCCAGCAGTTACATCACGGACAGTGAAGCTTTCTTT.

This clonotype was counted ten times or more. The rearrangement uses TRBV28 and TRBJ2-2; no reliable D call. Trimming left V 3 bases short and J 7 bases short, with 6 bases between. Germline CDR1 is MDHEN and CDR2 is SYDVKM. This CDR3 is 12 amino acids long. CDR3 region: CASSLVFGELFF. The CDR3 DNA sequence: TGTGCCAGCAGTTTGGTTTTCGGGGAGCTGTTTTTT. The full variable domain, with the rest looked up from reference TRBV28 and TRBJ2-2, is DVKVTQSSRYLVKRTGEKVFLECVQDMDHENMFWYRQDPGLGLRLIYFSYDVKMKEKGDIPEGYSVSREKKERFSLILESASTNQTSMYLCASSLVFGELFFGEGSRLTVL.

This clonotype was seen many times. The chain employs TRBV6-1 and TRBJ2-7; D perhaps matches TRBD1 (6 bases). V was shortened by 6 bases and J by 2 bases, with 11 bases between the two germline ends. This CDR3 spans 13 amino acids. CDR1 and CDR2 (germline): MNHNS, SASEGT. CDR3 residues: CASSRGPPYEQYF. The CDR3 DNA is TGTGCCAGCAGCAGGGGCCCCCCCTACGAGCAGTACTTC.

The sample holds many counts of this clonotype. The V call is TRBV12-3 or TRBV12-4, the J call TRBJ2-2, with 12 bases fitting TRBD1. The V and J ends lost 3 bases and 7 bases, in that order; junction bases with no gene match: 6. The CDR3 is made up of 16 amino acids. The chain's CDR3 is CASSFTGTGGSGELFF. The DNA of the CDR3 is TGTGCCAGCAGTTTCACCGGGACAGGGGGCAGCGGGGAGCTGTTTTTT.

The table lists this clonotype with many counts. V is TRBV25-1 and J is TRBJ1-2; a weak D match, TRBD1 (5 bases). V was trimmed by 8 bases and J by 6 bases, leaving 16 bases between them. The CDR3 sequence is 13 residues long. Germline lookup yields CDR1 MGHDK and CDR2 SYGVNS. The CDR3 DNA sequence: TGTGCCAGCTCTGACGGGGGAGCGGATGGCTACACCTTC. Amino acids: CASSDGGADGYTF.

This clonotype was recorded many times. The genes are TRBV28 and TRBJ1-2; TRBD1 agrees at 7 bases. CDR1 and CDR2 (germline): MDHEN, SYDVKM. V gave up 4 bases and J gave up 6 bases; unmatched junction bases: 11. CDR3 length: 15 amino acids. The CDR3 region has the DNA TGTGCCAGCAGTTCCTACACCGGGACAGTTAATGGCTACACCTTC. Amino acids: CASSSYTGTVNGYTF.

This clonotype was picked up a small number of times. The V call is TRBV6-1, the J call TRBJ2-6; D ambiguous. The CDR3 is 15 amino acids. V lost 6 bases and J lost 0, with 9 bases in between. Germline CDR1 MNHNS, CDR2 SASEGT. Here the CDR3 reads CASSTPRSGANVLTF. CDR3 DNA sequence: TGTGCCAGCAGCACGCCCCGCTCTGGGGCCAACGTCCTGACTTTC.

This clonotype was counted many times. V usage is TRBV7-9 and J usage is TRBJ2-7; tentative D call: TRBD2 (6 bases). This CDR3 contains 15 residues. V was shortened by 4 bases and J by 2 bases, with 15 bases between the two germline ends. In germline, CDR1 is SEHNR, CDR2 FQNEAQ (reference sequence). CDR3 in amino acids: CASSSPRGTAYEQYF. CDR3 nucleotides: TGTGCCAGCAGCTCCCCACGGGGGACGGCCTACGAGCAGTACTTC. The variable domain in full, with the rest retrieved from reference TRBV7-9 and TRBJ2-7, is DTGVSQNPRHKITKRGQNVTFRCDPISEHNRLYWYRQTLGQGPEFLTYFQNEAQLEKSRLLSDRFSAERPKGSFSTLEIQRTEQGDSAMYLCASSSPRGTAYEQYFGPGTRLTVT.

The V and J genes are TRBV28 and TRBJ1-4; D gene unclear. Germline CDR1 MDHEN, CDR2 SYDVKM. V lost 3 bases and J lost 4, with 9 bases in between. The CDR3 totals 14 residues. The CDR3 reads CASSFRTLNEKLFF. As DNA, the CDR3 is TGTGCCAGCAGTTTTAGGACCCTTAATGAAAAACTGTTTTTT.

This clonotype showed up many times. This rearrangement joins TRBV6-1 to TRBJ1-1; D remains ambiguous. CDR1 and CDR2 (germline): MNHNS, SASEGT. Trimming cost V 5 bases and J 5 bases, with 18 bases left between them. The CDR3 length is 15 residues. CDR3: CASSLLSGVGTEAFF. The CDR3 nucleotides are TGTGCCAGCAGTCTCCTTAGCGGCGTTGGGACTGAAGCTTTCTTT.

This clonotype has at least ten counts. The CDR3 region is CSARDARAEAFF. The DNA of the CDR3 is TGCAGTGCTAGAGATGCGAGGGCTGAAGCTTTCTTT. The chain combines TRBV20-1 with TRBJ1-1; D is undetermined. Trimming stripped 0 bases from V and 6 bases from J, with 8 bases between. Per the germline V gene, CDR1 is DFQATT and CDR2 is SNEGSKA (reference sequence). This CDR3 is built from 12 residues.

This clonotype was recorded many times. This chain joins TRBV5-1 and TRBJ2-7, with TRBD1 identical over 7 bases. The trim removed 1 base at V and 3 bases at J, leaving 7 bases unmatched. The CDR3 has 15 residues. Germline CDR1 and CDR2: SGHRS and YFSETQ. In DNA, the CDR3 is TGCGCCAGCAGCTTGACAGGGGTTAGAGGCTACGAGCAGTACTTC. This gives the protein CASSLTGVRGYEQYF.